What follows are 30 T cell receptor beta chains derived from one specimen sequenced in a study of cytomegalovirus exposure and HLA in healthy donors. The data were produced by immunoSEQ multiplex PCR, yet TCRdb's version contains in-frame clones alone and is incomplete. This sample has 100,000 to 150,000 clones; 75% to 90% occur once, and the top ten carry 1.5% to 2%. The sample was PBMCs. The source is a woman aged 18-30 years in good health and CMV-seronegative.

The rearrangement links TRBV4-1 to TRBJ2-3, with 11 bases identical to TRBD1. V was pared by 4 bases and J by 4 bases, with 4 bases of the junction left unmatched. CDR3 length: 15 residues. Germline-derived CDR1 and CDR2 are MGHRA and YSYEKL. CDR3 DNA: TGCGCCAGCAGCCCCCGGACAGGGGGCTCAGATACGCAGTATTTT. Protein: CASSPRTGGSDTQYF.

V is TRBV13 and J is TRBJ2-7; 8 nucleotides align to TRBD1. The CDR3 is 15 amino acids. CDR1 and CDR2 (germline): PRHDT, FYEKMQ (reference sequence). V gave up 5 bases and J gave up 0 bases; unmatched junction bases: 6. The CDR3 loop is CASSQMTGVSYEQYF. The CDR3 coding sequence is TGTGCCAGCAGCCAAATGACAGGGGTCTCCTACGAGCAGTACTTC. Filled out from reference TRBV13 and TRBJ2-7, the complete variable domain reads AAGVIQSPRHLIKEKRETATLKCYPIPRHDTVYWYQQGPGQDPQFLISFYEKMQSDKGSIPDRFSAQQFSDYHSELNMSSLELGDSALYFCASSQMTGVSYEQYFGPGTRLTVT.

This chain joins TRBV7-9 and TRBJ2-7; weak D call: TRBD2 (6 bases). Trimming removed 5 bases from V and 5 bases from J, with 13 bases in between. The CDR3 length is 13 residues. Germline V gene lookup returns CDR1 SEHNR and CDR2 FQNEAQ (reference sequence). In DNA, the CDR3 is TGTGCCAGCAGCCCGGTGGGGGGTGACGAGCAGTACTTC. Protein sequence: CASSPVGGDEQYF.

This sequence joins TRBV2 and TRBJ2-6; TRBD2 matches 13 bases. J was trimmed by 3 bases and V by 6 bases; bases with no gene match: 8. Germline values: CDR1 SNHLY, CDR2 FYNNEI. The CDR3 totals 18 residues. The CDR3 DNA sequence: TGTGCCAGCAGGGGTACTAGCGGGAGGGCCGTTGGGGCCAACGTCCTGACTTTC. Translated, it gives CASRGTSGRAVGANVLTF.

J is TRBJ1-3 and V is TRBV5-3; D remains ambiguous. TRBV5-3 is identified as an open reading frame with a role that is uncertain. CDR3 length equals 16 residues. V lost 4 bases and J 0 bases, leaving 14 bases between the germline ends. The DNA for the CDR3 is TGTGCCAGAAGCGCTACTCAACTGAGCTCTGGAAACACCATATATTTT. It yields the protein CARSATQLSSGNTIYF.

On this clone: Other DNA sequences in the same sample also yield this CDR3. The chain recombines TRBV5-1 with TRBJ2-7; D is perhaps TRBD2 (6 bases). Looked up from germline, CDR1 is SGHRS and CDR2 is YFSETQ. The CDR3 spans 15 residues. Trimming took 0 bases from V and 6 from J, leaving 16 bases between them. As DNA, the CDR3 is TGCGCCAGCAGCTTGGGTCCCGGGGGTGGGGGCGAGCAGTACTTC. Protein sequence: CASSLGPGGGGEQYF.

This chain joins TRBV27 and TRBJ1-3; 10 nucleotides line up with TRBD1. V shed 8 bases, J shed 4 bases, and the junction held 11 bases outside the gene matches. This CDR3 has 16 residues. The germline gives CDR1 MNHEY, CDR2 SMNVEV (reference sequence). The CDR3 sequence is CASGRDRGFSGNTIYF. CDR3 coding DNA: TGTGCCAGCGGGCGGGACAGGGGATTTTCGGGAAACACCATATATTTT.

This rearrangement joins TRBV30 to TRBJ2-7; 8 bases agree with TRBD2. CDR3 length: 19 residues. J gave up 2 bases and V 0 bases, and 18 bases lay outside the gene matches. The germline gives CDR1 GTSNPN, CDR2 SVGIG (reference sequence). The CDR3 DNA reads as TGTGCCTGGAGTGTACGTTACGGGGGGGTTGCCGGGAGAGCCTACGAGCAGTACTTC. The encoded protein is CAWSVRYGGVAGRAYEQYF.

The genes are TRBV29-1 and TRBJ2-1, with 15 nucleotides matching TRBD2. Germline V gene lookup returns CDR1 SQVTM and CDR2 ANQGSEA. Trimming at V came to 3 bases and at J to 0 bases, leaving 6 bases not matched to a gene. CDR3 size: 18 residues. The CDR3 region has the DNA TGCAGCGTTGACCTTGGACTAGCGGGAGGGAGCTCCTACAATGAGCAGTTCTTC. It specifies CSVDLGLAGGSSYNEQFF.

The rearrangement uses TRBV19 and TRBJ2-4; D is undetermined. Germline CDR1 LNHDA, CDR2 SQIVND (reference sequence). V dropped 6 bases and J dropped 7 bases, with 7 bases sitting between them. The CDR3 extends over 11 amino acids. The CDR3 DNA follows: TGTGCCAGTAGCAGTTCGAACATTCAGTACTTC. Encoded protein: CASSSSNIQYF.

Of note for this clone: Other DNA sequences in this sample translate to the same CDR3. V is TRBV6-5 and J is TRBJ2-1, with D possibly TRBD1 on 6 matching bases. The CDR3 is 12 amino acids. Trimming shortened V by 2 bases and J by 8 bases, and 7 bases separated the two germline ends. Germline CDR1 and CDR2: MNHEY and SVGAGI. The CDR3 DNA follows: TGTGCCAGCAGTTACGGGGGCGATGAGCAGTTCTTC. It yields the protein CASSYGGDEQFF.

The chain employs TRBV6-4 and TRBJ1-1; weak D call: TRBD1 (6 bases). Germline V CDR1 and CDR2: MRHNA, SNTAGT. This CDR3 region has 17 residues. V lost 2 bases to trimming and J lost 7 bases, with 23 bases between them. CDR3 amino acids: CASSDHIMHRDIGEAFF. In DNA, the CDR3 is TGTGCCAGCAGTGACCATATTATGCACAGGGATATTGGTGAAGCTTTCTTT.

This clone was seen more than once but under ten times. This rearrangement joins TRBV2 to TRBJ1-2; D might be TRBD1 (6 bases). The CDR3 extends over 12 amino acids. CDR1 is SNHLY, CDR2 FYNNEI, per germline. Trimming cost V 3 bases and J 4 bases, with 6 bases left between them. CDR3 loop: CASSDRGYGYTF. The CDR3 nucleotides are TGTGCCAGCAGTGACAGGGGCTATGGCTACACCTTC.

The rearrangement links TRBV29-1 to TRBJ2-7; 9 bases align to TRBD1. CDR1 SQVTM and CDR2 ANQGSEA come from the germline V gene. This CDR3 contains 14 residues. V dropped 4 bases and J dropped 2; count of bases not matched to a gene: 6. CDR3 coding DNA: TGCAGCGTTGCCCGGGACAGGGATCCCTACGAGCAGTACTTC. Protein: CSVARDRDPYEQYF.

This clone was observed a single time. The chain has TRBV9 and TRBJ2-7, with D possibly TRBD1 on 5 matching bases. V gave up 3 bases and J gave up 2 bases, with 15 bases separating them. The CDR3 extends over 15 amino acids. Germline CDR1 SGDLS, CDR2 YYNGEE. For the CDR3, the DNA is TGTGCCAGCAGCGCCCAATCTAAAGGGGCCTACGAGCAGTACTTC. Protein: CASSAQSKGAYEQYF.

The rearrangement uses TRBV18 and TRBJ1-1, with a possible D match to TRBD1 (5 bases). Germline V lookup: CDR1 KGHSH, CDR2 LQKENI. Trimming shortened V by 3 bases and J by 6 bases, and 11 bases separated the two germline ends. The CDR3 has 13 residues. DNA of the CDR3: TGTGCCAGCTCACCCGGGGGGGGGTCTGAAGCTTTCTTT. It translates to CASSPGGGSEAFF.

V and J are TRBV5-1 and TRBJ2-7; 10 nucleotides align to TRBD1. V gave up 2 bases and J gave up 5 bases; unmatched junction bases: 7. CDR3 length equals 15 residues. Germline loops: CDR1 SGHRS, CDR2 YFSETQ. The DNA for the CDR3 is TGCGCCAGCAGCTTAGGTGGGACAGGGGCGCACGAGCAGTACTTC. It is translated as CASSLGGTGAHEQYF.

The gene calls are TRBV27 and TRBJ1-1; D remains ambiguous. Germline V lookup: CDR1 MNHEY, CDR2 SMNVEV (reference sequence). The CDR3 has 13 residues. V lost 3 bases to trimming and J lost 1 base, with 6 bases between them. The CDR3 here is CASSFAGNTEAFF. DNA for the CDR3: TGTGCCAGCAGTTTCGCGGGGAACACTGAAGCTTTCTTT.

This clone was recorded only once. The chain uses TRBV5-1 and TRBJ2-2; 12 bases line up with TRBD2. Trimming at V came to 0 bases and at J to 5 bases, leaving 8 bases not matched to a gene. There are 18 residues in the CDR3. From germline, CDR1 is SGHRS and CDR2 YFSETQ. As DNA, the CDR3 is TGCGCCAGCAGCTTGGAGACTAGCGGGAGTCCGGGAACCGGGGAGCTGTTTTTT. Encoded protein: CASSLETSGSPGTGELFF.

In DNA, the CDR3 is TGTGCCATCAGTGAGTCGACTAGCGGTCCGCTCAATGAGCAGTTCTTC. Protein: CAISESTSGPLNEQFF. The rearrangement joins TRBV10-3 to TRBJ2-1, with 9 positions matching TRBD2. V shed 0 bases, J shed 6 bases, and the junction held 6 bases outside the gene matches. Germline CDR1 and CDR2: ENHRY and SYGVKD. This CDR3 contains 16 residues.

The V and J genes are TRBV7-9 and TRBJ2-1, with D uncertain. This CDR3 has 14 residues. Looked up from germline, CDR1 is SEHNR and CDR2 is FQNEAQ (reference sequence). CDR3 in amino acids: CSSARPSPYNEQFF. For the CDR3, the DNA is TGTTCAAGCGCACGGCCTTCACCATACAATGAGCAGTTCTTC. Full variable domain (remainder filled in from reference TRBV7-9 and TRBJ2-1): DTGVSQNPRHKITKRGQNVTFRCDPISEHNRLYWYRQTLGQGPEFLTYFQNEAQLEKSRLLSDRFSAERPKGSFSTLEIQRTEQGDSAMYLCSSARPSPYNEQFFGPGTRLTVL.

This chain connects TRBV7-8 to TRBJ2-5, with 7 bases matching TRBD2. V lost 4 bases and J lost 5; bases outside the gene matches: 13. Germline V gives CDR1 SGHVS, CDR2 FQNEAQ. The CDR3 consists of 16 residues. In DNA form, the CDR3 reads TGTGCCAGCAGCTCGTGGTCAACGGGAGGAGGGGAGACCCAGTACTTC. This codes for CASSSWSTGGGETQYF.

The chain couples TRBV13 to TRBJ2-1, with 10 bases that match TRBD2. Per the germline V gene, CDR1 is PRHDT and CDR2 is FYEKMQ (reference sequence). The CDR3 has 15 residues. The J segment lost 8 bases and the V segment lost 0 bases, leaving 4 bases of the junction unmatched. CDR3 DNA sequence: TGTGCCAGCAGCTTAGGAGCGGGAGGGCCCTATGAGCAGTTCTTC. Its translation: CASSLGAGGPYEQFF.

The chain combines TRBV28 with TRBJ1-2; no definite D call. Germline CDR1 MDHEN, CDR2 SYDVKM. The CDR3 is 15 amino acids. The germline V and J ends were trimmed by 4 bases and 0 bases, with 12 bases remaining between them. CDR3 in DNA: TGTGCCAGCAGTTGGTCCGGAACTACTAACTATGGCTACACCTTC. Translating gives CASSWSGTTNYGYTF.

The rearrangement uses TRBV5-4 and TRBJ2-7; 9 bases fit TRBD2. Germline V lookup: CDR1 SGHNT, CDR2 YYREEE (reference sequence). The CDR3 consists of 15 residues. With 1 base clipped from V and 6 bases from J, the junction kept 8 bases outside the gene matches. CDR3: CASSLKGLAKSEQYF. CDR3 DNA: TGTGCCAGCAGCTTGAAGGGACTAGCTAAATCCGAGCAGTACTTC. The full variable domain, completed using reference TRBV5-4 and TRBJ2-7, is ETGVTQSPTHLIKTRGQQVTLRCSSQSGHNTVSWYQQALGQGPQFIFQYYREEENGRGNFPPRFSGLQFPNYSSELNVNALELDDSALYLCASSLKGLAKSEQYFGPGTRLTVT.

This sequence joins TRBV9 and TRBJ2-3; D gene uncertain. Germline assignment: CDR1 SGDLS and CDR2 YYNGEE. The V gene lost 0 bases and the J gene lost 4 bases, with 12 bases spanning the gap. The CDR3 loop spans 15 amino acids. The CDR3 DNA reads TGTGCCAGCAGCGTAGATAGAGAACCTCCAGATACGCAGTATTTT. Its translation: CASSVDREPPDTQYF.

This CDR3 reads CASSQDPSLYYEQYF. The CDR3 DNA reads TGCGCCAGCAGCCAAGATCCCTCCTTATACTACGAGCAGTACTTC. The chain links TRBV4-1 to TRBJ2-7, with D hard to call. CDR1 is MGHRA and CDR2 is YSYEKL in the germline V gene. The germline V and J ends were trimmed by 0 bases and 3 bases, with 12 bases remaining between them. The CDR3 runs 15 residues.

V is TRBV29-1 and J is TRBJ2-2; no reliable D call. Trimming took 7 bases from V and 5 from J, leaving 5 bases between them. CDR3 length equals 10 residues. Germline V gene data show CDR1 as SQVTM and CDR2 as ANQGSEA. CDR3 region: CSALTGELFF. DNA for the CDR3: TGCAGCGCCCTGACCGGGGAGCTGTTTTTT.

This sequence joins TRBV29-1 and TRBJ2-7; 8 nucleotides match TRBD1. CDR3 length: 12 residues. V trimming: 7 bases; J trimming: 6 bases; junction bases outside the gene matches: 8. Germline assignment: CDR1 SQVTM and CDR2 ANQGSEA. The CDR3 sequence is CSGGQELGEQYF. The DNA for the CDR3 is TGCAGCGGGGGACAGGAGTTGGGCGAGCAGTACTTC.

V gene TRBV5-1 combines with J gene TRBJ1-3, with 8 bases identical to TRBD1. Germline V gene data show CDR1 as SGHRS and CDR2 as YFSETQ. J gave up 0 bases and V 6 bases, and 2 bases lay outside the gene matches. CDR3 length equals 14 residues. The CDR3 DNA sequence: TGCGCCAGCACCACAGGGGGCTCTGGAAACACCATATATTTT. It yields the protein CASTTGGSGNTIYF.